One sample yielded the 30 T cell receptor beta chains listed below, sequenced in a study of Graves' ophthalmopathy and Graves' hyperthyroidism (dated by TCRdb to 2017 to 2018). For sequencing, an Illumina HiSeq 2000 was employed. For repertoire sequencing, TCR beta CDR3 regions were amplified from RNA transcripts. The first round of RT-PCR was done with HTBI primers and the Qiagen OneStep RT-PCR kit, and was followed by a second round of multiplex PCR, then size selection and purification. Using fastp at Q25 and MiXCR, TCRdb reprocessed the public reads and kept productive beta chains. Entries are consolidated by CDR3 protein sequence, retaining the most common genes and DNA. For this sample the table gives about 740,000 distinct CDR3 sequences, of which 35% to 50% were detected only once. The ten largest clones take up 35% to 55% of the sample. Sequenced sample: peripheral blood. The receptors originated from an adult man with Graves' ophthalmopathy.

This clonotype was picked up a small number of times. The CDR3 bases are TGTGCCAGCAGCCCCGGACATCGGATCCTTTCCTACGAGCAGTACTTC. It yields the protein CASSPGHRILSYEQYF. The chain is built from TRBV2 and TRBJ2-7; a possible D gene is TRBD1 (5 bases). Germline assignment: CDR1 SNHLY and CDR2 FYNNEI. CDR3 size: 16 residues. Trimming took 6 bases from V and 1 from J, leaving 19 bases between them.

With regard to this clonotype: Mismatch with germline at one junction end may stem from a read error. The J gene is TRBJ2-6, the V gene TRBV10-3, with unresolved D. This CDR3 contains 15 residues. In germline, CDR1 is ENHRY, CDR2 SYGVKD. CDR3 sequence reads: CASSYGISGANVLTF. CDR3 sequence (DNA): TGTGCCAGCAGTTATGGTATCTCTGGGGCCAACGTCCTGACTTTC.

The chain links TRBV9 to TRBJ1-5, with TRBD1 identical over 9 bases. Germline V gene sequence: CDR1 SGDLS, CDR2 YYNGEE. The CDR3 has 16 amino acids. V gave up 4 bases and J gave up 3 bases; unmatched junction bases: 8. CDR3 sequence: CASSPTGTGYNQPQHF. CDR3 in DNA: TGTGCCAGCAGCCCGACCGGGACAGGGTACAATCAGCCCCAGCATTTT.

The sample holds many counts of this clonotype. The rearrangement links TRBV5-1 to TRBJ1-1; 8 bases line up with TRBD1. V lost 1 base to trimming and J lost 4 bases; unmatched junction nucleotides: 3. CDR3 length equals 14 residues. Per the germline V gene, CDR1 is SGHRS and CDR2 is YFSETQ. The CDR3 reads CASSLTTGATEAFF. The DNA of the CDR3 is TGCGCCAGCAGCTTGACGACAGGGGCCACTGAAGCTTTCTTT.

A word on this clonotype: This may be a read error: a much more frequent sequence differs by one nucleotide. The chain carries TRBV7-9 and TRBJ2-2, with D possibly being TRBD1 or TRBD2 (5 bases each). Germline CDR1 is SEHNR and CDR2 is FQNEAQ (reference sequence). This CDR3 comprises 12 residues. The CDR3 DNA reads TGTGCCAGCAGGATGCCATTGGGGGAGCTGGTTTTT. This translates into CASRMPLGELVF.

In this sample, this clonotype turned up many times. The junction and the germline gene differ at one end; a read error may be behind it. The gene calls are TRBV10-3 and TRBJ2-7; TRBD1 matches at 7 bases. This CDR3 spans 13 amino acids. The V gene's germline CDR1 is ENHRY and CDR2 SYGVKD. CDR3 sequence reads: CAIGEGGGYEQYF. The CDR3 DNA sequence: TGTGCCATCGGTGAAGGGGGCGGCTACGAGCAGTACTTC.

In this sample, this clonotype turned up many times. The V call is TRBV7-3, the J call TRBJ2-5; D unresolved. V lost 5 bases to trimming and J lost 2 bases, with 9 bases between them. There are 13 residues in the CDR3. The germline V gene has CDR1 SGHTA and CDR2 FQGTGA. The CDR3 region has the DNA TGTGCCAGCAGCAAGAATGGGCAAGAGACCCAGTACTTC. The encoded protein is CASSKNGQETQYF.

The V gene is TRBV29-1, the J gene TRBJ1-2; D might be TRBD1 (5 bases). This CDR3 is built from 12 residues. Germline V CDR1 and CDR2: SQVTM, ANQGSEA. The V gene lost 8 bases and the J gene lost 3 bases, with 13 bases spanning the gap. For the CDR3, the DNA is TGCAGCACGTCCGGGACGGACTATGGCTACACCTTC. It encodes CSTSGTDYGYTF.

The rearrangement links TRBV6-1 to TRBJ1-2, with 9 positions matching TRBD1. The CDR3 loop spans 17 amino acids. In germline, CDR1 is MNHNS, CDR2 SASEGT. The V and J ends lost 9 bases and 2 bases, in that order; junction bases with no gene match: 16. The CDR3 sequence is CASSRNGAGTGNYGYTF. The CDR3 DNA is TGTGCCAGTAGTCGCAACGGGGCCGGGACAGGGAACTATGGCTACACCTTC.

The J gene is TRBJ1-5, the V gene TRBV24-1, with D possibly TRBD1 on 6 matching bases. The CDR3 loop spans 15 amino acids. Germline loops: CDR1 KGHDR, CDR2 SFDVKD. The V and J ends lost 8 bases and 2 bases respectively, with 15 bases between them. CDR3: CATKKSRQGNQPQHF. The CDR3 DNA follows: TGTGCCACCAAAAAATCGCGACAGGGCAATCAGCCCCAGCATTTT.

As to this clonotype: One end of the junction does not line up with germline, which may come from a read error. The CDR3 spells CASSSQPTQPQHF. The CDR3 DNA follows: TGTGCCAGCAGTTCACAACCGACCCAGCCCCAGCATTTT. The chain recombines TRBV24-1 with TRBJ1-5; unclear D gene. Germline V CDR1 and CDR2: KGHDR, SFDVKD. CDR3 length: 13 residues.

The chain couples TRBV7-9 to TRBJ2-7, with D possibly being TRBD1 or TRBD2 (5 bases each). Judging by the DNA end, TRBJ2-1 fits better; the J call may be wrong. The length of the CDR3 is 14 residues. Germline V gene sequence: CDR1 SEHNR, CDR2 FQNEAQ (reference sequence). The CDR3 DNA reads TGTGCCAGCAGCTCGGACATAGAGGGTAATGAGCAGTTCTTC. Translated: CASSSDIEGNEQFF.

The chain joins TRBV2 to TRBJ1-2; D gene ambiguous. CDR1 SNHLY and CDR2 FYNNEI come from the germline V gene. The CDR3 spans 12 residues. Deletions cut 4 bases from V and 4 bases from J, with 7 bases between. The CDR3: CASSGAGYGYTF. As DNA, the CDR3 is TGTGCCAGCAGTGGCGCGGGCTATGGCTACACCTTC.

This clonotype was detected once. The genes are TRBV20-1 and TRBJ2-5, with D unclear. The V end lost 3 bases, the J end lost 3 bases, and 11 bases lay between the germline ends. The length of the CDR3 is 13 residues. Germline values: CDR1 DFQATT, CDR2 SNEGSKA (reference sequence). This CDR3 reads CSASGILEETQYF. CDR3 coding DNA: TGCAGTGCTAGTGGGATCTTAGAAGAGACCCAGTACTTC.

The chain couples TRBV11-2 to TRBJ1-5, with 9 bases that match TRBD1. V lost 4 bases to trimming and J lost 0 bases; unmatched junction nucleotides: 1. This CDR3 region has 15 residues. From germline, CDR1 is SGHAT and CDR2 FQNNGV. The CDR3 sequence: CASSWTGASNQPQHF. The CDR3 DNA sequence: TGTGCCAGCAGCTGGACAGGGGCTAGCAATCAGCCCCAGCATTTT.

This clonotype appeared a single time. The rearrangement joins TRBV25-1 to TRBJ2-7, with D tentatively TRBD1 or TRBD2 (7 bases each). CDR1 MGHDK and CDR2 SYGVNS come from the germline V gene. V lost 3 bases and J lost 2, with 11 bases in between. This CDR3 has 14 amino acids. This CDR3 is CASSDSGGAYEQYF. CDR3 nucleotide sequence: TGTGCCAGCAGTGACTCAGGGGGGGCCTACGAGCAGTACTTC.

Ten or more counts support this clonotype. This chain links TRBV10-1 with TRBJ1-2, with D unclear. Germline CDR1 WNHNN, CDR2 SYGVQD (reference sequence). V was shortened by 8 bases and J by 4 bases, with 8 bases between the two germline ends. CDR3 size: 11 residues. The CDR3 spells CASGLGYGYTF. The CDR3 DNA follows: TGCGCCAGCGGATTGGGCTATGGCTACACCTTC.

This clonotype occurred many times. The J gene is TRBJ1-2, the V gene TRBV7-9; 9 nucleotides agree with TRBD1. After removal of 8 bases from V and 1 base from J, the junction contained 8 bases not matched to a gene. Germline V gene data show CDR1 as SEHNR and CDR2 as FQNEAQ (reference sequence). This CDR3 spans 15 amino acids. DNA for the CDR3: TGTGCCAGCCATTACGAGACAGGGGGTAACTATGGCTACACCTTC. It codes for CASHYETGGNYGYTF.

The V gene is TRBV20-1, the J gene TRBJ1-6; TRBD1 is a possible D gene (5 bases). The CDR3 loop spans 14 amino acids. Between the trimmed V and J ends, which lost 6 bases and 6 bases, there was a span of 15 bases. Germline V gene data show CDR1 as DFQATT and CDR2 as SNEGSKA (reference sequence). The DNA for the CDR3 is TGCAGTGCCCCCCGGGACGGATTTAATTCACCCCTCCACTTT. Its translation is CSAPRDGFNSPLHF.

This clonotype appeared a few times. The rearrangement joins TRBV6-5 to TRBJ2-7; tentative D call: TRBD1 (6 bases). Germline CDR1 and CDR2: MNHEY and SVGAGI. CDR3 length: 14 residues. The V end lost 5 bases, the J end lost 3 bases, and 14 bases lay between the germline ends. In nucleotides, the CDR3 is TGTGCCAGCAGTCCCGACAGGCGAAACTACGAGCAGTACTTC. Translation: CASSPDRRNYEQYF.

With regard to this clonotype: With a much larger clone just one base away, this may be a read error. The chain recombines TRBV15 with TRBJ2-7; D is unclear. The germline V gene has CDR1 LNHNV and CDR2 YYDKDF (reference sequence). This CDR3 is built from 14 residues. The DNA for the CDR3 is TGTGCCACCAGCAGAGATATAGTTACCTACGGGCAGTACTTC. Translation: CATSRDIVTYGQYF.

The CDR3 region has the DNA TGTGCCAGCAGCATATACAGCTCTGGAAACACCATATATTTT. Amino acids: CASSIYSSGNTIYF. V and J are TRBV7-2 and TRBJ1-3; D not certain. V gave up 5 bases and J gave up 0 bases, with 8 bases separating them. CDR1 is SGHTA and CDR2 is FQGNSA in the germline V gene. The CDR3 contains 14 residues.

In the case of this clonotype: The conserved final phenylalanine or tryptophan is absent from the CDR3, which likely points to a read error. It is unclear where the CDR3 begins or ends on the DNA, so no DNA is shown, and the CDR3 is as TCRdb lists it. V usage is TRBV10-3 and J usage is TRBJ1-4; the DNA was not used to check the table's D call, TRBD1. 11 amino acids form the CDR3, both terminal residues included. Germline CDR1 and CDR2: ENHRY and SYGVKD. CDR3 region: CAISESDRGEI.

This clonotype was observed a few times. The genes are TRBV10-3 and TRBJ1-1; D uncertain. V lost 2 bases and J lost 11, with 3 bases in between. CDR3 length: 9 amino acids. Germline CDR1 reads ENHRY; CDR2 reads SYGVKD. CDR3 nucleotide sequence: TGTGCCATCAGTGAGGGGGCTTTCTTT. Its protein product is CAISEGAFF.

The CDR3 bases are TGTGCCACCAGTCCCCGCAGGGAAGTGGATCCCCAGCATTTT. Translation: CATSPRREVDPQHF. The chain recombines TRBV24-1 with TRBJ1-5; possibly TRBD1 for D (5 bases). CDR1 and CDR2 from the germline V gene are KGHDR and SFDVKD. Trimming removed 6 bases at V and 10 bases at J, with 18 bases between. The CDR3 is 14 residues long.

Only a few counts were recorded for this clonotype. This chain uses TRBV7-9 with TRBJ1-4; 8 bases are a match to TRBD1. The CDR3 is 17 residues long. The ends lost 5 bases at V and 4 bases at J; junction bases unmatched: 12. The germline V gene has CDR1 SEHNR and CDR2 FQNEAQ (reference sequence). Here the CDR3 DNA reads TGTGCCAGCAGCCCCTACCCGGACAGGGCAAATAATGAAAAACTGTTTTTT. Translated, it gives CASSPYPDRANNEKLFF.

The chain links TRBV12-3 or TRBV12-4 to TRBJ1-2, with D unclear. Deletions cut 8 bases from V and 7 bases from J, with 20 bases between. The CDR3 length is 14 residues. The CDR3 protein is CASSLTWGVAGYTF. CDR3 in DNA: TGTGCCAGCTCATTGACCTGGGGAGTTGCTGGCTACACCTTC.

The chain has TRBV29-1 and TRBJ2-1; 12 positions agree with TRBD2. The CDR3 is made up of 13 amino acids. The germline gives CDR1 SQVTM, CDR2 ANQGSEA. V lost 7 bases, J lost 7 bases, and 5 bases stayed unmatched. The CDR3 DNA is TGCAGCGCTAGCGGGAGGGCCAAGAATGAGCAGTTCTTC. Translation: CSASGRAKNEQFF.

This clonotype was seen repeatedly, ten times or more. The CDR3, as DNA: TGCAGCGTTGTGGGACTAGCGGGTACAAACGTACAAGAGACCCAGTACTTC. Its protein is CSVVGLAGTNVQETQYF. V and J are TRBV29-1 and TRBJ2-5, with 12 bases matching TRBD2. With V trimmed by 4 bases and J by 2 bases, 11 bases remained unmatched. The CDR3 is made up of 17 amino acids. CDR1 is SQVTM and CDR2 is ANQGSEA in the germline V gene.

V usage is TRBV20-1 and J usage is TRBJ1-6; possibly TRBD1 for D (5 bases). The CDR3 spans 12 residues. The V and J ends lost 4 bases and 7 bases respectively, with 8 bases between them. From germline, CDR1 is DFQATT and CDR2 SNEGSKA (reference sequence). This CDR3 reads CSAKDRNSPLHF. DNA for the CDR3: TGCAGTGCTAAAGACAGAAATTCACCCCTCCACTTT.